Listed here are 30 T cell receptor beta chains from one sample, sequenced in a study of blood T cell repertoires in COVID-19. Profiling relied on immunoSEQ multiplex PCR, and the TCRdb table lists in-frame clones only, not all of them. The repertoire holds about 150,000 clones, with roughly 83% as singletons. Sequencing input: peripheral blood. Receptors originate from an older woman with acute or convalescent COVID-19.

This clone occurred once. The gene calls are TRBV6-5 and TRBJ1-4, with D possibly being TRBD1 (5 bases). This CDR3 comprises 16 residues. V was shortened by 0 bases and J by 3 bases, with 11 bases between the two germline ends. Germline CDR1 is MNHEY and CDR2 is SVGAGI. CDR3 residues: CASSYSGGRSNEKLFF. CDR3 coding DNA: TGTGCCAGCAGTTACTCGGGGGGTCGGTCTAATGAAAAACTGTTTTTT.

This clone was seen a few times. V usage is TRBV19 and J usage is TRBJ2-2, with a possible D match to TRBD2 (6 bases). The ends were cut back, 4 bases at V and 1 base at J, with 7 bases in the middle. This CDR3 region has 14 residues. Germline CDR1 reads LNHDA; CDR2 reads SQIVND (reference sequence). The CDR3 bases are TGTGCCAGTAGTAGGGACTGGAACACCGGGGAGCTGTTTTTT. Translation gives CASSRDWNTGELFF.

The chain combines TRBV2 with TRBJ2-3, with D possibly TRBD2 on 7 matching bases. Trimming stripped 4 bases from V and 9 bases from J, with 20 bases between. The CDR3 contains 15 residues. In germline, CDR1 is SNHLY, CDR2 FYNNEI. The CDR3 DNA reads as TGTGCCAGCAGTGTTCGCGGGGGCCCCGCCAGGACGCAGTATTTT. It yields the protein CASSVRGGPARTQYF.

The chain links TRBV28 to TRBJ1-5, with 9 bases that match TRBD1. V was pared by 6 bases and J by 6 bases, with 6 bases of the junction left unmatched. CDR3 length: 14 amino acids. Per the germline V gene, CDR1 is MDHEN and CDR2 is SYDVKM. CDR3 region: CASSPGQGSQPQHF. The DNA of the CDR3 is TGTGCCAGCAGCCCGGGACAGGGAAGTCAGCCCCAGCATTTT.

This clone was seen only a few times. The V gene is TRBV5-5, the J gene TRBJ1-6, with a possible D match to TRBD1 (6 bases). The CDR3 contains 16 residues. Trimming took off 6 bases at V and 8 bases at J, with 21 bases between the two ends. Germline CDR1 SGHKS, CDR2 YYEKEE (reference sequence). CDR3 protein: CASTPEGGQGYSPLHF. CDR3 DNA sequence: TGTGCCAGCACCCCGGAGGGGGGGCAGGGTTATTCACCCCTCCACTTT.

This CDR3 reads CASSPRHKTSGGYRRQQYF. DNA of the CDR3: TGTGCCAGCAGCCCTCGGCATAAGACTAGCGGGGGTTATCGAAGGCAGCAGTACTTC. The chain combines TRBV21-1 with TRBJ2-7; TRBD2 is taken as the D call from the table, unchecked against the DNA. TRBV21-1 is assigned pseudogene status. This CDR3 comprises 19 residues.

DNA for the CDR3: TGTGCCAGCAGGGGACAGGGGGATGGTTCACCCCTCCACTTT. Its translation: CASRGQGDGSPLHF. The chain has TRBV2 and TRBJ1-6; TRBD1 agrees at 11 bases. V was clipped by 6 bases and J by 9 bases; unmatched bases: 4. Germline V gives CDR1 SNHLY, CDR2 FYNNEI. This CDR3 comprises 14 residues.

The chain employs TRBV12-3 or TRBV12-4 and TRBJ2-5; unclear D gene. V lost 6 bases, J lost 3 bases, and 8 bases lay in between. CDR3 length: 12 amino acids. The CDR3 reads CASRSTEETQYF. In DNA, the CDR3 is TGTGCCAGCAGGAGTACTGAAGAGACCCAGTACTTC.

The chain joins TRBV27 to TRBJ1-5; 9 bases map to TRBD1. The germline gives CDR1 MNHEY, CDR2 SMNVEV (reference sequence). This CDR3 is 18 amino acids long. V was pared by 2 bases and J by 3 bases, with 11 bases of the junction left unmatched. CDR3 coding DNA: TGTGCCAGCAGTTTACTTGGGACAGGGCTTATTTACAATCAGCCCCAGCATTTT. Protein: CASSLLGTGLIYNQPQHF.

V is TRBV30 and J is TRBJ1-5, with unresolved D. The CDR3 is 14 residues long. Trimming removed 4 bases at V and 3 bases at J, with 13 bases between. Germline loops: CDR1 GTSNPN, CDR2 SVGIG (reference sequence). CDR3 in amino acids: CAWNMGSSNQPQHF. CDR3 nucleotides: TGTGCCTGGAATATGGGTAGCTCCAATCAGCCCCAGCATTTT.

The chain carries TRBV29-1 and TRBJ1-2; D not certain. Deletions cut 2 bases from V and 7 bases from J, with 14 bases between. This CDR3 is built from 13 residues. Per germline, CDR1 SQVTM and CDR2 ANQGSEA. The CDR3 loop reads CSVERPPSGGYTF. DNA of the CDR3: TGCAGCGTTGAACGGCCGCCGTCGGGTGGCTACACCTTC.

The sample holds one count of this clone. The CDR3 sequence: CSDGGWGANYGYTF. In DNA, the CDR3 is TGCAGCGACGGGGGTTGGGGCGCTAACTATGGCTACACCTTC. The gene calls are TRBV29-1 and TRBJ1-2, with D perhaps matching TRBD1 (5 bases). This CDR3 has 14 residues. Germline CDR1 SQVTM, CDR2 ANQGSEA. V dropped 7 bases and J dropped 0 bases, with 15 bases sitting between them.

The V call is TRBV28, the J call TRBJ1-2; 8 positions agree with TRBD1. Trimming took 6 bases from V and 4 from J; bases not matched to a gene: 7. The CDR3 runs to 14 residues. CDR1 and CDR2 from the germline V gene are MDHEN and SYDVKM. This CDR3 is CASSLGQALYGYTF. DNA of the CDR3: TGTGCCAGCAGCTTGGGACAGGCGCTCTATGGCTACACCTTC.

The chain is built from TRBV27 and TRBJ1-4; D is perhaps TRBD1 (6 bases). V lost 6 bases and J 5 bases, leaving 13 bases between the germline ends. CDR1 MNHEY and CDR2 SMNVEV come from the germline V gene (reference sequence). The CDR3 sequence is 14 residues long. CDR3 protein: CASSPFDRNEKLFF. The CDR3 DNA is TGTGCCAGCAGCCCTTTCGACAGGAATGAAAAACTGTTTTTT.

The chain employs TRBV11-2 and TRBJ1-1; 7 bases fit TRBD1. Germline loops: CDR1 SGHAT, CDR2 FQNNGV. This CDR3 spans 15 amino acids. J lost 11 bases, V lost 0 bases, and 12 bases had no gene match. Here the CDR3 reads CASSLDLAGGWGAFF. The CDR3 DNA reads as TGTGCCAGCAGCTTAGATCTGGCAGGGGGGTGGGGTGCTTTCTTT.

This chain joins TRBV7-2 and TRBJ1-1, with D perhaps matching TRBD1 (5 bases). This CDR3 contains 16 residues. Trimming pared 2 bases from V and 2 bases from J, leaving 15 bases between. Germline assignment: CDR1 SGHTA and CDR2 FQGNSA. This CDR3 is CASSLFTGGFNTEAFF. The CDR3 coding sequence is TGTGCCAGCAGCTTATTCACGGGGGGGTTCAACACTGAAGCTTTCTTT.

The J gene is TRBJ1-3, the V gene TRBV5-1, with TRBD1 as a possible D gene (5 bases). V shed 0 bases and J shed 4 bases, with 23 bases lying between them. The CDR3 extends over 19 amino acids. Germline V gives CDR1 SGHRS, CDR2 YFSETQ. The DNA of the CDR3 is TGCGCCAGCAGCTTGGGATATCAACGGGGGACCTTCGCGGGAAACACCATATATTTT. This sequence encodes CASSLGYQRGTFAGNTIYF.

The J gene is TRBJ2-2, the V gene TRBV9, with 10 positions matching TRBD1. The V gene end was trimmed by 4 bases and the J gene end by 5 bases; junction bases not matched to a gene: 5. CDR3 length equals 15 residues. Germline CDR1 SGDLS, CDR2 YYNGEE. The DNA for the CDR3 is TGTGCCAGCAGCTTCGGACAGGGGGTAACCGGGGAGCTGTTTTTT. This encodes CASSFGQGVTGELFF. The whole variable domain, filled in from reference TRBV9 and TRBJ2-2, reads DSGVTQTPKHLITATGQRVTLRCSPRSGDLSVYWYQQSLDQGLQFLIQYYNGEERAKGNILERFSAQQFPDLHSELNLSSLELGDSALYFCASSFGQGVTGELFFGEGSRLTVL.

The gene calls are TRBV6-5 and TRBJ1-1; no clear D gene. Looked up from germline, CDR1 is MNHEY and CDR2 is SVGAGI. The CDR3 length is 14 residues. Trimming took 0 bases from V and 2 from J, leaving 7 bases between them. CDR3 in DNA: TGTGCCAGCAGTTACTCCTACCCTAACACTGAAGCTTTCTTT. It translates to CASSYSYPNTEAFF.

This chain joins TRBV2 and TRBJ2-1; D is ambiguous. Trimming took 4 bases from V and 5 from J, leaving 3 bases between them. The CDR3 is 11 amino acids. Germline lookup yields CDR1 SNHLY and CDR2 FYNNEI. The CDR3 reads CASSGDNEQFF. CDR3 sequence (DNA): TGTGCCAGCAGTGGAGACAATGAGCAGTTCTTC.

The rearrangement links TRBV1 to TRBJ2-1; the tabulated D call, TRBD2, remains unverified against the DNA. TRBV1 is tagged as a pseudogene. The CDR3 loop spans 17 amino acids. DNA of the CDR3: TGCACCAGCAGCCAGATACTAGCGGGGGGCTCCTACAATGAGCAGTTCTTC. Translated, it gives CTSSQILAGGSYNEQFF.

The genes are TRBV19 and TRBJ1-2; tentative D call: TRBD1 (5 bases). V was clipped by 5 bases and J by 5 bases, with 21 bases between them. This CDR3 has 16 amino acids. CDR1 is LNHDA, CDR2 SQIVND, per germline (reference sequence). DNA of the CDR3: TGTGCCAGTAGTCGCCCCGGGCAGGGAAGATTTTATGGCTACACCTTC. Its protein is CASSRPGQGRFYGYTF.

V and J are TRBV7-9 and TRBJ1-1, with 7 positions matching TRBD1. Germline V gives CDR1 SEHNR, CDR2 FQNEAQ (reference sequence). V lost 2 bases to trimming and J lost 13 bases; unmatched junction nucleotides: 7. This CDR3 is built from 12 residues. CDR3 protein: CASSLLEGADFF. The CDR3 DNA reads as TGTGCCAGCAGCTTACTGGAGGGGGCCGATTTCTTT.

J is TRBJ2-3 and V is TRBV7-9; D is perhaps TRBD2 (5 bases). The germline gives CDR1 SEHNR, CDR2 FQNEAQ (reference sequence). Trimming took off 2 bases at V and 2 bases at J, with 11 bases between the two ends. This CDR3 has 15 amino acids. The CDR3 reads CASSLRSGYTDTQYF. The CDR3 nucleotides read TGTGCCAGCAGCTTAAGGAGCGGATACACAGATACGCAGTATTTT.

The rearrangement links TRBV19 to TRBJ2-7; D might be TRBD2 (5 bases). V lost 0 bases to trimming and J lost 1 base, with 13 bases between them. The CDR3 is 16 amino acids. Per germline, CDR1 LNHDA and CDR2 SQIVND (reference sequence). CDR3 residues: CASSIDGGGQSYEQYF. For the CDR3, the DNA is TGTGCCAGTAGTATAGATGGAGGCGGGCAGTCCTACGAGCAGTACTTC.

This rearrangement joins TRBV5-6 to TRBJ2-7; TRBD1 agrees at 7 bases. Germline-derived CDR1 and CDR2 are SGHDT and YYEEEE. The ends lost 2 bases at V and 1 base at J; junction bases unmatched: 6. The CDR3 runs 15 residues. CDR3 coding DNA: TGTGCCAGCAGCTTCGTCGGGACAGTATCCTACGAGCAGTACTTC. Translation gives CASSFVGTVSYEQYF.

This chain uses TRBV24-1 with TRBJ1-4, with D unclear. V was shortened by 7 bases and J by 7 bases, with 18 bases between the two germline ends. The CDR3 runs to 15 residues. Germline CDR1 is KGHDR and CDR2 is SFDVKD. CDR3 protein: CATRWGVSAAEKLFF. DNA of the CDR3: TGTGCCACCAGGTGGGGAGTTTCGGCGGCTGAAAAACTGTTTTTT.

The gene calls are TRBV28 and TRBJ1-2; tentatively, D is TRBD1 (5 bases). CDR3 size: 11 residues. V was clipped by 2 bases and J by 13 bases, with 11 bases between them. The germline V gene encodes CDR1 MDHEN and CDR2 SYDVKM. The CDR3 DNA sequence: TGTGCCAGCAGTTTAGGCAGGGCTCCCACCTTC. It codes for CASSLGRAPTF.

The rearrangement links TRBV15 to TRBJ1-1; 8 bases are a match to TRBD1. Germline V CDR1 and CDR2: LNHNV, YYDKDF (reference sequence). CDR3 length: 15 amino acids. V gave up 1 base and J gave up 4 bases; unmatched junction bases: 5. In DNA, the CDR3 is TGTGCCACCAGCAGAGCTGGGACAGGCGTCACTGAAGCTTTCTTT. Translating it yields CATSRAGTGVTEAFF.

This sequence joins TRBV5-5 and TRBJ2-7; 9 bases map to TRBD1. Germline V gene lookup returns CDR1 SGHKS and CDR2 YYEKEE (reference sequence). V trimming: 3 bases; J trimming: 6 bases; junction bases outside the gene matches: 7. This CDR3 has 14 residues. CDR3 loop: CASSSTRTGVEQYF. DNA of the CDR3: TGTGCCAGCAGCTCTACGAGGACAGGGGTCGAGCAGTACTTC.